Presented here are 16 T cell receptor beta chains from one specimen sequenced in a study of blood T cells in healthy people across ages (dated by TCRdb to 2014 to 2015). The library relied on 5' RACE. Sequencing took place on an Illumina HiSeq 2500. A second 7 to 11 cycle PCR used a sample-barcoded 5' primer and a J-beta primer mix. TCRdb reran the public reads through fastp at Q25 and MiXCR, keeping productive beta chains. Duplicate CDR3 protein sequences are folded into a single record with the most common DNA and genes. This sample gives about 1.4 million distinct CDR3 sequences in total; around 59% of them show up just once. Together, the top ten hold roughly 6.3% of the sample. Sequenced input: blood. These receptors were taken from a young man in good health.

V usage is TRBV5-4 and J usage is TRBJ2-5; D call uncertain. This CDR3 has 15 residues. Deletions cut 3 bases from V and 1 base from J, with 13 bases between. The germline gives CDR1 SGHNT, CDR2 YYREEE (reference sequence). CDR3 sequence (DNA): TGTGCCAGCAGCTCCGCACTTCTAAGCCAAGAGACCCAGTACTTC. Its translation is CASSSALLSQETQYF.

In DNA, the CDR3 is TGCAGCTCCTTGAGTCGCGGGCGACACCAAAGCCACTCCTACAATGAGCAGTTCTTC. Its protein product is CSSLSRGRHQSHSYNEQFF. The rearrangement links TRBV29-1 to TRBJ2-1; D might be TRBD2 (5 bases). The germline V gene encodes CDR1 SQVTM and CDR2 ANQGSEA. The germline V and J ends were trimmed by 8 bases and 0 bases, with 29 bases remaining between them. The CDR3 contains 19 residues.

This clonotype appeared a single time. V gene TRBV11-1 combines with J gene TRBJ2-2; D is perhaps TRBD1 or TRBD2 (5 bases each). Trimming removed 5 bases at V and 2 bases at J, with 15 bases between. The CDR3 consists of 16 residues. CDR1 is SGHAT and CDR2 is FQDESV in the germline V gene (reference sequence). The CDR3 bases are TGTGCCAGCAGCCTTAGGGACGGTAGCAACACCGGGGAGCTGTTTTTT. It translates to CASSLRDGSNTGELFF.

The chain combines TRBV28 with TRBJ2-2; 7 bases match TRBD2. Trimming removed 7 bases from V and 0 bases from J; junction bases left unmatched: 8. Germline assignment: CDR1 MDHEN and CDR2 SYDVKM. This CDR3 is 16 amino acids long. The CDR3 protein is CASNFPRGANTGELFF. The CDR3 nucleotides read TGTGCCAGCAACTTCCCCCGGGGGGCGAACACCGGGGAGCTGTTTTTT.

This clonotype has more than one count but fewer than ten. In DNA form, the CDR3 reads TGTGCCAGCAGATCCGGACGAATGGGCTCGCACCACATTCAGTACTTC. Its translation: CASRSGRMGSHHIQYF. The V and J genes are TRBV7-2 and TRBJ2-4; D not resolved. Germline V gene data show CDR1 as SGHTA and CDR2 as FQGNSA. This CDR3 is 16 amino acids long. Trimming shortened V by 6 bases and J by 8 bases, and 23 bases separated the two germline ends. The full variable domain, completed using reference TRBV7-2 and TRBJ2-4, is GAGVSQSPSNKVTEKGKDVELRCDPISGHTALYWYRQSLGQGLEFLIYFQGNSAPDKSGLPSDRFSAERTGGSVSTLTIQRTQQEDSAVYLCASRSGRMGSHHIQYFGAGTRLSVL.

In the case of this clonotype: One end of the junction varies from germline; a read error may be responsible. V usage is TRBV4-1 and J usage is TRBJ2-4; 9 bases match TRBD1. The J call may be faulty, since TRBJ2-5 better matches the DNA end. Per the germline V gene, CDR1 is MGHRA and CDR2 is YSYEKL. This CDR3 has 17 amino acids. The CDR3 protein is CACSPDRGSVQGETQYF. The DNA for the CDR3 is TGCGCCTGCAGCCCTGACAGGGGGAGTGTCCAAGGGGAGACCCAGTACTTC.

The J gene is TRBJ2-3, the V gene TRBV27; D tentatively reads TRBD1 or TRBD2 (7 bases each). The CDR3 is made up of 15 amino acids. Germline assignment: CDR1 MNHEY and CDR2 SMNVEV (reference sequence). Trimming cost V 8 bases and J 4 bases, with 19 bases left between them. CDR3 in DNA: TGTGCCAGCGCATCAGGGGGAGGGCTCGCAGATACGCAGTATTTT. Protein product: CASASGGGLADTQYF.

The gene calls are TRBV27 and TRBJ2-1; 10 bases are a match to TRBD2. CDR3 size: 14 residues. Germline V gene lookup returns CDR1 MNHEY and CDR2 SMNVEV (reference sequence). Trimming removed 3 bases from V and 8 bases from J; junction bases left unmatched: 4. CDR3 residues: CASSFGTSDDEQFF. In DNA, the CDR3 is TGTGCCAGCAGTTTTGGGACTAGCGATGATGAGCAGTTCTTC.

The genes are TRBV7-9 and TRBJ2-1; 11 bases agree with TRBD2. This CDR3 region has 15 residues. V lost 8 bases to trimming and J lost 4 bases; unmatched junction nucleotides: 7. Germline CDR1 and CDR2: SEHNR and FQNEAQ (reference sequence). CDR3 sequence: CASPPLAGEYNEQFF. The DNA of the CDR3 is TGTGCCAGCCCACCACTAGCGGGGGAGTACAATGAGCAGTTCTTC.

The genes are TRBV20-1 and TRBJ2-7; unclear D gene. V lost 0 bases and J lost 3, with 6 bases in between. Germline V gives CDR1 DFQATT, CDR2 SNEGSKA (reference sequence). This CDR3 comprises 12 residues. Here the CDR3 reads CSAREGIYEQYF. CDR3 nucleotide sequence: TGCAGTGCTAGAGAGGGAATCTACGAGCAGTACTTC.

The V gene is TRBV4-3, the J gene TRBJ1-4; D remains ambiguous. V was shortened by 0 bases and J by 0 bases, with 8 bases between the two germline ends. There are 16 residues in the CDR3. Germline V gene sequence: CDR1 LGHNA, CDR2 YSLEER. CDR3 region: CASSQDGRATNEKLFF. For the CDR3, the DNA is TGCGCCAGCAGCCAAGATGGGAGGGCAACTAATGAAAAACTGTTTTTT.

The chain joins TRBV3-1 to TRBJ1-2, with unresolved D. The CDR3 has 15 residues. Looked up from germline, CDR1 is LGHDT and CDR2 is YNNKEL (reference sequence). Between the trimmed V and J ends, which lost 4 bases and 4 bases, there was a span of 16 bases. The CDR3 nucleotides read TGTGCCAGCAGCCCACCCGGACGGGGATTCTATGGCTACACCTTC. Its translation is CASSPPGRGFYGYTF.

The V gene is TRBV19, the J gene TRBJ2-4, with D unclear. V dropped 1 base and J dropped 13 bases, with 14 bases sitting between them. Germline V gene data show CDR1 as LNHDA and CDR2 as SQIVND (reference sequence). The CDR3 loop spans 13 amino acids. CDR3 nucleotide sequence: TGTGCCAGTAGTATAGCAGACTCCGTGGAGCAGTACTTC. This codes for CASSIADSVEQYF.

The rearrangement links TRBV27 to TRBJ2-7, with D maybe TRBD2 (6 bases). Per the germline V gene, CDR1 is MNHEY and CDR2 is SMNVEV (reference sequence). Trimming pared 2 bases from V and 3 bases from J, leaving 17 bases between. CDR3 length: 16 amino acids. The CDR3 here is CASSLGGWQLGYEQYF. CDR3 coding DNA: TGTGCCAGCAGTTTAGGAGGGTGGCAACTGGGCTACGAGCAGTACTTC.

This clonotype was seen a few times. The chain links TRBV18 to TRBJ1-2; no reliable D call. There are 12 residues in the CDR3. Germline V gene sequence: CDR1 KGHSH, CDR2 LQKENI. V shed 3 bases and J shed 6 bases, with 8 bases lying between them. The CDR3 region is CASSPLSDGYTF. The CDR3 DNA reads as TGTGCCAGCTCACCTCTTTCGGATGGCTACACCTTC.

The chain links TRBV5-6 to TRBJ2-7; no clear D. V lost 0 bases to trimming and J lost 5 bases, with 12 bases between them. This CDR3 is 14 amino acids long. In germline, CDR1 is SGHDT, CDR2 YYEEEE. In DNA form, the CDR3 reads TGTGCCAGCAGCTTGGTCTTTCGGGTCGACGAGCAGTACTTC. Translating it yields CASSLVFRVDEQYF. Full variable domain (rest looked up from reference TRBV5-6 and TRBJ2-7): DAGVTQSPTHLIKTRGQQVTLRCSPKSGHDTVSWYQQALGQGPQFIFQYYEEEERQRGNFPDRFSGHQFPNYSSELNVNALLLGDSALYLCASSLVFRVDEQYFGPGTRLTVT.